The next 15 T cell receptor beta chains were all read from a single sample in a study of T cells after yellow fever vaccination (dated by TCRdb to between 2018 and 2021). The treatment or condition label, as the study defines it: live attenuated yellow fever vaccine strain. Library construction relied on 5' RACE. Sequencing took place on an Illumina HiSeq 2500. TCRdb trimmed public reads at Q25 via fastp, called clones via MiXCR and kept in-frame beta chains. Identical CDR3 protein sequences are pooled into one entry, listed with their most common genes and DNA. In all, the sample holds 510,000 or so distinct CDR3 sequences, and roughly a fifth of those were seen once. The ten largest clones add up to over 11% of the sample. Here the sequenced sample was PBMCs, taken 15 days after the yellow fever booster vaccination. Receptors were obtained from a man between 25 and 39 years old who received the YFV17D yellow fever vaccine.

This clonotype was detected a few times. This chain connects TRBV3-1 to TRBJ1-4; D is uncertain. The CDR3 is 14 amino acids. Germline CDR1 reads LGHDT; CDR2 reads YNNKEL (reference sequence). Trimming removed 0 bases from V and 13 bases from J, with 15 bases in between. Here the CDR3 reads CASSQDQTSPRLFF. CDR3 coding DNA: TGTGCCAGCAGCCAAGATCAAACCTCCCCAAGACTGTTTTTT.

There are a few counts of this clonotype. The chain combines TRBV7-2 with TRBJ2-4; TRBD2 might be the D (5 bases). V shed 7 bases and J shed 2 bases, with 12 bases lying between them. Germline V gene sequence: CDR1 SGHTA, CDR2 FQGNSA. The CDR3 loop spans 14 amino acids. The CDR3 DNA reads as TGTGCCAGCAACCAACGAGGGTCCAAAAACATTCAGTACTTC. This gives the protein CASNQRGSKNIQYF. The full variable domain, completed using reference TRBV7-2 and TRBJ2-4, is GAGVSQSPSNKVTEKGKDVELRCDPISGHTALYWYRQSLGQGLEFLIYFQGNSAPDKSGLPSDRFSAERTGGSVSTLTIQRTQQEDSAVYLCASNQRGSKNIQYFGAGTRLSVL.

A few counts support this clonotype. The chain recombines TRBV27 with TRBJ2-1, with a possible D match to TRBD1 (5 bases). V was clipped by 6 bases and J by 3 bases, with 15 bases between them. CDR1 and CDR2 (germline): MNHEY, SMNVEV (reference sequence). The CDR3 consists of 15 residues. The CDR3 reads CASSERAGIYNEQFF. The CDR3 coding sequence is TGTGCCAGCAGCGAAAGGGCAGGGATCTACAATGAGCAGTTCTTC.

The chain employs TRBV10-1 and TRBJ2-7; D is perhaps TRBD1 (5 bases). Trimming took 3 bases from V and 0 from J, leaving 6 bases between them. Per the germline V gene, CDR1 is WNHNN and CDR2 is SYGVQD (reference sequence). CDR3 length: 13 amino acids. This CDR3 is CASSEQVSYEQYF. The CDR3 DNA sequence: TGCGCCAGCAGTGAACAGGTCTCCTACGAGCAGTACTTC.

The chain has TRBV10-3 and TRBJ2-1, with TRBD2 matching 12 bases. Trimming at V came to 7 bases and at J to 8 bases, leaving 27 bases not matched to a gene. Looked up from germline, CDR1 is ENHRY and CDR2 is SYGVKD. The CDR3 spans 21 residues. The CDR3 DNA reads TGTGCCATCATTTTCCGGGGTTCGGCTAGCGGGAGGGTGGACGTGTGCTATGAGCAGTTCTTC. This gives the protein CAIIFRGSASGRVDVCYEQFF.

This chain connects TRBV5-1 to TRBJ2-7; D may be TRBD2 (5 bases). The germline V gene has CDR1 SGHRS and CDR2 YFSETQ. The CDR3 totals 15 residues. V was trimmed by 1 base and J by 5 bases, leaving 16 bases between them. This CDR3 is CASSLSGGLEHEQYF. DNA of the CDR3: TGCGCCAGCAGCTTGAGTGGCGGGCTTGAACACGAGCAGTACTTC.

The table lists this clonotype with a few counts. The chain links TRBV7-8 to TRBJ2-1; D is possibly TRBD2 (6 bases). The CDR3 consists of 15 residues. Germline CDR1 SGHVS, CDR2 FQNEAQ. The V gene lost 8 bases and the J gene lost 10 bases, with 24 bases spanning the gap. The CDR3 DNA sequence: TGTGCCAGCGGGCTGGGGGTAGCGGTGTTAGGAGAGCAGTTCTTC. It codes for CASGLGVAVLGEQFF.

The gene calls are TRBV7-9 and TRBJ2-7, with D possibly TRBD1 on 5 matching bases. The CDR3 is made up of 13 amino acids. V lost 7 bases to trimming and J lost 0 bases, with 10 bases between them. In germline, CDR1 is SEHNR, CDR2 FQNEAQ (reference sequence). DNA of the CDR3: TGTGCCAGCACACAGGTGGGCTCCTACGAGCAGTACTTC. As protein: CASTQVGSYEQYF. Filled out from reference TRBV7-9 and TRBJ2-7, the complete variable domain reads DTGVSQNPRHKITKRGQNVTFRCDPISEHNRLYWYRQTLGQGPEFLTYFQNEAQLEKSRLLSDRFSAERPKGSFSTLEIQRTEQGDSAMYLCASTQVGSYEQYFGPGTRLTVT.

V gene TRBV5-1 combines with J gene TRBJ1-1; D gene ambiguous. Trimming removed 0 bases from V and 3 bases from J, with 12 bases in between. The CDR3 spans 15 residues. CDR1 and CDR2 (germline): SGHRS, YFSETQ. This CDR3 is CASSLAVGSYTEAFF. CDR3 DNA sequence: TGCGCCAGCAGCTTGGCGGTAGGGTCATACACTGAAGCTTTCTTT.

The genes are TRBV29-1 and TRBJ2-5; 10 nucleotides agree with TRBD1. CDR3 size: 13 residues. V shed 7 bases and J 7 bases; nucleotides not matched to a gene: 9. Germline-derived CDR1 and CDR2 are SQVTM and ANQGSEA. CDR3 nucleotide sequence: TGCAGCGCGACGACTGGACAGGGGGGGACCCAGTACTTC. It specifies CSATTGQGGTQYF.

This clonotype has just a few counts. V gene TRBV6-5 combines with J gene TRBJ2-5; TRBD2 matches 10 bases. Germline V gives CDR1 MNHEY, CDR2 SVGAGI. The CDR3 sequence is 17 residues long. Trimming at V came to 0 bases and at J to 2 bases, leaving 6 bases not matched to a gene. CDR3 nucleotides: TGTGCCAGCAGTTACTCTCGGACTAGCGGCCCTCAAGAGACCCAGTACTTC. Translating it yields CASSYSRTSGPQETQYF.

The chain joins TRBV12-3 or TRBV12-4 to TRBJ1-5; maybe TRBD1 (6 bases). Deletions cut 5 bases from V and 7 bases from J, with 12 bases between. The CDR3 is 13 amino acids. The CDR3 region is CASSPTGVQPQHF. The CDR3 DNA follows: TGTGCCAGCAGTCCGACAGGAGTCCAGCCCCAGCATTTT.

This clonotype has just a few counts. CDR3 residues: CASSDRQGGEQFF. The CDR3 DNA is TGTGCCAGCAGCGACCGACAGGGGGGTGAGCAGTTCTTC. The chain combines TRBV7-2 with TRBJ2-1; TRBD1 aligns across 9 bases. The CDR3 runs to 13 residues. Germline V gene sequence: CDR1 SGHTA, CDR2 FQGNSA. With V trimmed by 5 bases and J by 9 bases, 5 bases remained unmatched.

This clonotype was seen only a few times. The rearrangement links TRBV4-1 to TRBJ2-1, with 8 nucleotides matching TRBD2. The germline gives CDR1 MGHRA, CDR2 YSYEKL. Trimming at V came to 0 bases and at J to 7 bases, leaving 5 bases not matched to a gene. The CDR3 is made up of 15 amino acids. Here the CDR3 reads CASSQEAGAGNEQFF. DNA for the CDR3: TGCGCCAGCAGCCAAGAAGCGGGAGCTGGGAATGAGCAGTTCTTC.

CDR3 nucleotides: TGTGCCAGCAGTTACTCGGATAGGGGGAATGAGCAGTTCTTC. Translation gives CASSYSDRGNEQFF. This rearrangement joins TRBV6-5 to TRBJ2-1, with TRBD1 as a possible D gene (6 bases). The CDR3 sequence is 14 residues long. Germline V gene lookup returns CDR1 MNHEY and CDR2 SVGAGI. V gave up 0 bases and J gave up 7 bases, with 10 bases separating them.